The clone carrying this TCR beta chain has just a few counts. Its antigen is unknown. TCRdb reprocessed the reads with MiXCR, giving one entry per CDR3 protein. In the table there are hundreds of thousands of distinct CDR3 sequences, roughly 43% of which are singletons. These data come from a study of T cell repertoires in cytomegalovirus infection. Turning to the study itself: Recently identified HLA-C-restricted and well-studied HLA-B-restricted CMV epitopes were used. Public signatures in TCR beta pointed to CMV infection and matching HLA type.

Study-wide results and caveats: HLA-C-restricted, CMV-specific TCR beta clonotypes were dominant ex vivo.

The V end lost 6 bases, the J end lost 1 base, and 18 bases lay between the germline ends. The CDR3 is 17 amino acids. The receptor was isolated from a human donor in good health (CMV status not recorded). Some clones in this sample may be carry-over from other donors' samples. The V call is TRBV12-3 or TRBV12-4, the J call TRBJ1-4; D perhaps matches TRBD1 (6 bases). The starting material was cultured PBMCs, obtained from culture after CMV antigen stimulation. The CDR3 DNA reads TGTGCCAGCAGGGCCCGGGGGGGGCTGGGAACTAATGAAAAACTGTTTTTT. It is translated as CASRARGGLGTNEKLFF.